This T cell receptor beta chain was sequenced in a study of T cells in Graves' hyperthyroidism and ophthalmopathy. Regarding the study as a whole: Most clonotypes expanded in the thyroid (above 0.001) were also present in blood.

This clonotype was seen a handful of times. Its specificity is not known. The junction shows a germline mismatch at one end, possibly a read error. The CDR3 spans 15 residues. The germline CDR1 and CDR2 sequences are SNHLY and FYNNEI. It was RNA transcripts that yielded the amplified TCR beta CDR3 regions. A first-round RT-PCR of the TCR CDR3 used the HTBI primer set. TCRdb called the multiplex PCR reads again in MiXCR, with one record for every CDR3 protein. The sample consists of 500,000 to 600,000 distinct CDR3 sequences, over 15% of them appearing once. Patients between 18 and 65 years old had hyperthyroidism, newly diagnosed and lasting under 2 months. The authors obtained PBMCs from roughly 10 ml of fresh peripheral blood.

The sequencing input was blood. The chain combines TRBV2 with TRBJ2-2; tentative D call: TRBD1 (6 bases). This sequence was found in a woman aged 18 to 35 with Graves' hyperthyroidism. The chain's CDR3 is CASSEQGIGTEELFF. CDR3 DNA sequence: TGTGCCAGCAGTGAACAGGGGATCGGCACCGAGGAGCTGTTTTTT.